Following are 28 T cell receptor beta chains from one sample sequenced in a study of immune characterization of retroperitoneal liposarcoma. TCRdb re-derived calls from the PCR reads in MiXCR, one entry per CDR3 protein. The sample has more than 10,000 distinct CDR3 sequences; approximately 26% are singletons. Sequenced input: tumor tissue. The receptors shown here come from a female donor with retroperitoneal liposarcoma.

This clonotype was observed a few times. J is TRBJ2-5 and V is TRBV6-1, with D possibly matching TRBD2 (5 bases). In germline, CDR1 is MNHNS, CDR2 SASEGT. V gave up 7 bases and J gave up 5 bases, with 14 bases separating them. This CDR3 has 13 amino acids. The CDR3 DNA sequence: TGTGCCAGCACTGGCCTAGCTCGGGAGACCCAGTACTTC. Protein sequence: CASTGLARETQYF.

The gene calls are TRBV7-6 and TRBJ2-7; a weak D match, TRBD2 (5 bases). CDR3 length equals 15 residues. The V end lost 1 base, the J end lost 7 bases, and 17 bases lay between the germline ends. CDR1 and CDR2 from the germline V gene are SGHVS and FNYEAQ. In nucleotides, the CDR3 is TGTGCCAGCAGCTTAGTTTCCGCGGGTGGTGCGGAGCAGTACTTC. This translates into CASSLVSAGGAEQYF.

This clonotype was seen many times. As DNA, the CDR3 is TGTGCCAGCAGTGCGGGACAGGGAAACACAGATACGCAGTATTTT. Protein sequence: CASSAGQGNTDTQYF. This chain connects TRBV6-1 to TRBJ2-3; the match to TRBD1 covers 9 bases. There are 15 residues in the CDR3. Germline V gene lookup returns CDR1 MNHNS and CDR2 SASEGT. J gave up 2 bases and V 4 bases, and 4 bases lay outside the gene matches.

This clonotype is labeled medium-sized (0.01 to 0.1%). This chain links TRBV25-1 with TRBJ2-1; weak D call: TRBD2 (6 bases). The V and J ends lost 5 bases and 5 bases respectively, with 16 bases between them. CDR3 length: 15 residues. Germline V lookup: CDR1 MGHDK, CDR2 SYGVNS. The CDR3 sequence is CASSSGTSLNNEQFF. Here the CDR3 DNA reads TGTGCCAGCAGTTCCGGGACTTCCCTAAACAATGAGCAGTTCTTC.

This clonotype is judged medium-sized (0.01 to 0.1%). The chain couples TRBV7-2 to TRBJ2-5; tentative D call: TRBD2 (5 bases). The germline V gene has CDR1 SGHTA and CDR2 FQGNSA. Trimming shortened V by 4 bases and J by 0 bases, and 18 bases separated the two germline ends. The CDR3 totals 17 residues. CDR3: CASSSLPGSTNQETQYF. The CDR3 DNA sequence: TGTGCCAGCAGCTCACTCCCCGGGTCGACTAACCAAGAGACCCAGTACTTC.

This clonotype was detected ten times or more. V is TRBV24-1 and J is TRBJ2-5, with 11 bases aligning to TRBD2. Gene TRBJ2-7 matches the end of the DNA better, so the J call may be wrong. Looked up from germline, CDR1 is KGHDR and CDR2 is SFDVKD. The CDR3 totals 15 residues. CDR3: CATSDSTSGSYEQYF. CDR3 nucleotides: TGTGCCACCAGTGACAGCACTAGCGGGAGTTACGAGCAGTACTTC.

V is TRBV6-1 and J is TRBJ2-5; a weak D match, TRBD1 (6 bases). Trimming removed 6 bases from V and 4 bases from J, with 9 bases in between. CDR1 is MNHNS and CDR2 is SASEGT in the germline V gene. This CDR3 spans 12 amino acids. The CDR3 spells CASSQGGETQYF. CDR3 in DNA: TGTGCCAGCAGCCAAGGGGGAGAGACCCAGTACTTC.

This clonotype showed up many times. The CDR3 here is CASSQGQNTEAFF. The CDR3 coding sequence is TGTGCCAGCAGCCAGGGACAGAACACTGAAGCTTTCTTT. The chain recombines TRBV7-2 with TRBJ1-1, with D tentatively TRBD1 (6 bases). CDR3 length: 13 amino acids. Germline CDR1 and CDR2: SGHTA and FQGNSA. V lost 5 bases and J 1 base, leaving 8 bases between the germline ends.

In its sample, this clonotype is medium-sized. The V gene is TRBV6-1, the J gene TRBJ2-1; tentative D call: TRBD1 (5 bases). V gave up 4 bases and J gave up 13 bases, with 20 bases separating them. The CDR3 consists of 14 residues. Germline CDR1 and CDR2: MNHNS and SASEGT. The CDR3 protein is CASSVSWGQETQFF. The CDR3 nucleotides are TGTGCCAGCAGTGTTTCATGGGGCCAAGAGACCCAGTTCTTC.

The chain joins TRBV6-1 to TRBJ2-7; 10 bases are a match to TRBD2. The DNA end lines up better with TRBJ2-1; the J call may be wrong. The CDR3 covers 15 residues. The V gene's germline CDR1 is MNHNS and CDR2 SASEGT. The CDR3 DNA reads as TGTGCCAGCAGTTCAGGACTAGCGGCCACAGATACGCAGTTCTTC. Translating it yields CASSSGLAATDTQFF.

This clonotype was recorded at least ten times. The chain links TRBV6-6 to TRBJ2-3; TRBD1 matches 8 bases. The end of the DNA fits TRBJ2-7 better, so the J call may be wrong. The germline V gene encodes CDR1 MNHNY and CDR2 SVGAGI (reference sequence). The CDR3 is 13 residues long. The CDR3 DNA reads TGTGCCAGCAGTTACTCCGACAGGGGTGAGCAGTACTTC. Translated: CASSYSDRGEQYF.

V usage is TRBV6-1 and J usage is TRBJ2-5; D remains unclear. V gave up 6 bases and J gave up 5 bases, with 13 bases separating them. CDR1 is MNHNS, CDR2 SASEGT, per germline. The CDR3 spans 13 residues. CDR3 loop: CASRKQGLETQYF. The CDR3 DNA sequence: TGTGCCAGCAGAAAACAAGGGTTGGAGACCCAGTACTTC.

This chain links TRBV6-1 with TRBJ2-1, with D unclear. The J call may be in error: the DNA end matches TRBJ2-7 better. Looked up from germline, CDR1 is MNHNS and CDR2 is SASEGT. The CDR3 sequence is 11 residues long. The CDR3 sequence: CASSFLDEQYF. The CDR3 DNA reads TGTGCCAGCAGTTTTTTGGATGAGCAGTACTTC.

The chain has TRBV6-1 and TRBJ2-5; D is possibly TRBD1 (5 bases). The end of the DNA is better explained by TRBJ2-1, so the J call may be wrong. CDR1 and CDR2 from the germline V gene are MNHNS and SASEGT. The CDR3 contains 12 residues. CDR3 nucleotide sequence: TGTGCCAGCAGTCCTGACAGTTGGGAGCAGTTCTTC. It codes for CASSPDSWEQFF.

Note on this clonotype: At one end, the junction sequence differs from germline, possibly due to a read error. The rearrangement links TRBV10-2 to TRBJ2-1, with 8 positions matching TRBD2. Germline CDR1 reads WSHSY; CDR2 reads SAAADI. The CDR3 covers 13 residues. CDR3 in DNA: TGCGCCAGCATCAGCGGGAGTATGAATGGGCAGTTCTTC. Translation: CASISGSMNGQFF.

This chain links TRBV6-1 with TRBJ2-5, with 7 bases fitting TRBD2. The germline CDR1 and CDR2 sequences are MNHNS and SASEGT. The V gene end was trimmed by 5 bases and the J gene end by 1 base; junction bases not matched to a gene: 7. CDR3 length: 15 amino acids. CDR3 amino acids: CASSPGGGTQETQYF. The CDR3 nucleotides are TGTGCCAGCAGTCCCGGGGGAGGGACCCAAGAGACCCAGTACTTC.

The table lists this clonotype with a count of one. V and J are TRBV6-1 and TRBJ2-7; the match to TRBD2 covers 8 bases. The J call is in doubt because the DNA end fits TRBJ2-5 better. This CDR3 has 14 residues. CDR1 MNHNS and CDR2 SASEGT come from the germline V gene. Written as DNA, the CDR3 is TGTGCCAGCAGTGTACTAGCGGAGCAAGAGACCCAGTACTTC. Encoded protein: CASSVLAEQETQYF.

In this sample, this clonotype turned up many times. This chain connects TRBV6-6 to TRBJ2-1, with D possibly called TRBD1 or TRBD2 (5 bases each). CDR3 length: 15 residues. Germline-derived CDR1 and CDR2 are MNHNY and SVGAGI (reference sequence). Trimming pared 2 bases from V and 13 bases from J, leaving 21 bases between. Written as DNA, the CDR3 is TGTGCCAGCAGTTACGAGGGGTTGGGGATGGAGACCCAGTTCTTC. As protein: CASSYEGLGMETQFF.

In this sample, this clonotype turned up many times. The CDR3 protein is CASSYGGVRETQYF. The CDR3, as DNA: TGTGCCAGCAGTTACGGGGGAGTAAGAGAGACCCAGTACTTC. The J gene is TRBJ2-5, the V gene TRBV6-6; D could derive from TRBD1 or TRBD2 (5 bases each). Germline V CDR1 and CDR2: MNHNY, SVGAGI (reference sequence). The V and J ends lost 2 bases and 4 bases respectively, with 11 bases between them. The CDR3 is 14 amino acids.

CDR3 loop: CASSPRDISTDTQYF. CDR3 nucleotide sequence: TGTGCCAGCAGCCCTCGGGACATTTCCACAGATACGCAGTATTTT. The chain recombines TRBV11-1 with TRBJ2-3, with D perhaps matching TRBD1 (6 bases). The CDR3 is 15 residues long. Germline lookup yields CDR1 SGHAT and CDR2 FQDESV (reference sequence). V was shortened by 5 bases and J by 2 bases, with 14 bases between the two germline ends.

In this sample, this clonotype is large. The J gene is TRBJ2-5, the V gene TRBV6-1; unclear D gene. The germline CDR1 and CDR2 sequences are MNHNS and SASEGT. CDR3 length: 14 amino acids. V was pared by 4 bases and J by 1 base, with 10 bases between. The CDR3 here is CASSVGSGQETQYF. CDR3 sequence (DNA): TGTGCCAGCAGTGTAGGGTCAGGCCAAGAGACCCAGTACTTC.

This clonotype ranks as medium-sized (0.01 to 0.1%). V gene TRBV6-1 combines with J gene TRBJ2-7; D is perhaps TRBD1 or TRBD2 (7 bases each). CDR1 MNHNS and CDR2 SASEGT come from the germline V gene. There are 14 residues in the CDR3. Trimming removed 11 bases from V and 0 bases from J, with 17 bases in between. The CDR3 loop is CASVGGDSSYEQYF. The CDR3 DNA reads TGTGCCTCGGTGGGGGGGGACAGCTCCTACGAGCAGTACTTC.

The chain has TRBV12-3 or TRBV12-4 and TRBJ2-1, with 7 bases lining up with TRBD2. With 5 bases clipped from V and 4 bases from J, the junction kept 8 bases outside the gene matches. The CDR3 runs 15 residues. The CDR3 DNA is TGTGCCAGCAGTCGCGTACGGGGGGATTACAATGAGCAGTTCTTC. Encoded protein: CASSRVRGDYNEQFF.

This rearrangement joins TRBV7-2 to TRBJ1-2; 7 nucleotides line up with TRBD1. Germline CDR1 is SGHTA and CDR2 is FQGNSA. V shed 6 bases, J shed 4 bases, and the junction held 8 bases outside the gene matches. This CDR3 spans 14 amino acids. CDR3 amino acids: CASSPNRDSYGYTF. Here the CDR3 DNA reads TGTGCCAGCAGTCCGAACCGGGACAGCTATGGCTACACCTTC.

The chain uses TRBV12-3 or TRBV12-4 and TRBJ2-5; weak D call: TRBD2 (6 bases). The DNA end is a closer match to TRBJ2-7, so the J assignment may be wrong. The CDR3 sequence is 15 residues long. The CDR3 region is CASSLVRGLGGEQYF. CDR3 DNA: TGTGCCAGCAGTTTAGTACGGGGGTTAGGTGGCGAGCAGTACTTC.

The chain combines TRBV19 with TRBJ2-2, with 11 bases aligning to TRBD1. CDR1 LNHDA and CDR2 SQIVND come from the germline V gene (reference sequence). Losses at the gene ends were 6 bases for V and 8 bases for J; bases not matched to a gene: 5. CDR3 length: 14 amino acids. The CDR3 here is CASSPGQGAGELFF. The CDR3 region has the DNA TGTGCCAGTAGCCCCGGACAGGGGGCTGGGGAGCTGTTTTTT.

This clonotype is deemed medium-sized. This rearrangement joins TRBV6-1 to TRBJ1-2; a possible D gene is TRBD1 (5 bases). The CDR3 runs 13 residues. Trimming stripped 7 bases from V and 12 bases from J, with 21 bases between. Germline values: CDR1 MNHNS, CDR2 SASEGT. Here the CDR3 DNA reads TGTGCCAGCAAGGCCCAGAGAGACGGGGGAGACACCTTC. Encoded protein: CASKAQRDGGDTF.

This clonotype was observed many times. DNA of the CDR3: TGTGCCAGCAGTTCTTGGGACACCTCTAGCACAGATACGCAGTATTTT. It specifies CASSSWDTSSTDTQYF. The chain carries TRBV6-1 and TRBJ2-3; D possibly corresponds to TRBD1 (6 bases). CDR3 length: 16 amino acids. V lost 5 bases and J lost 0, with 15 bases in between. Germline assignment: CDR1 MNHNS and CDR2 SASEGT.